The source of this T cell receptor beta chain is a study of blood T cell repertoires in COVID-19 (dated by TCRdb to the early 2020s). For the wider study: Samples covering the acute and convalescent phases of COVID-19 were provided by collaborators in the United States, Italy and Spain. Where available, HLA class I and class II types were taken from metadata supplied by the sample provider and were not determined by assay-based typing. Nearly every sample came with metadata listing a de-identified subject ID, COVID-19 status, age in years and sex. The repertoires were made available in a free public database intended to serve as a resource for research on the immune response to SARS-CoV-2. Subjects who had been exposed to COVID-19, were actively infected with it, or had recovered from it provided the deeply sampled blood TCRbeta repertoires that made up the dataset. The material from the prospective study consisted of cDNA or gDNA derived from T cells, B-cell-depleted T cells, or PBMCs. The samples were drawn from two sources: the first 160 participants of the ongoing ImmuneRACE study, and 1,200 or so subjects contributed by 6 global collaborators. Results and caveats for the whole study, not just this receptor: The quantity of clinical and demographic metadata differed by source and by participant and was supplied without curation.

The V end gives up 4 bases and the J end 2 bases, leaving 14 bases in the junction not matched to a gene. The CDR3 goes from the cysteine to the phenylalanine over 18 residues. Of the read, only the CDR3 DNA is kept; its 54 bases are in frame from base 1. This clone was observed a few times. The clone's antigen remains unknown. Base qualities are not at hand, and no much larger clone is one base apart. Participants in the prospective study were enrolled through a virtual design, were aged about 18 to 100 years, and lived in 20 to 30 United States geographic areas. Cohort assignment in the prospective study relied on participant-reported clinical history from a screening survey and a study questionnaire. Each participant in the prospective study had whole blood, serum and a nasopharyngeal or oropharyngeal swab collected by mobile phlebotomists. Prospective study participants could optionally give additional blood draws and questionnaires over an approximately two-month period. Before DNA extraction, prospective study blood samples were shipped either frozen or at room temperature.

The immunoSEQ Assay, a bias-controlled multiplex PCR, was used to amplify TCRbeta CDR3 regions from genomic DNA. Processing in the source paper ran as follows. Within the assay, amplification of reference gene primers was used to estimate how many nucleated cells each sample contained. Sequence reads were collapsed and filtered to measure the absolute abundance of every unique TCRbeta CDR3 rearrangement. For each sample, productive Simpson clonality was calculated as the square root of Simpson's diversity index across productive rearrangements. TCRdb re-hosts the immuneACCESS table, in-frame sequences only. Its copies lack some clones; in the studies checked, an unresolved V gene accounts for under half of them, and the cause for the rest is not known. The DNA was the basis for D and trimming; V, J and clone size are from that table. Across this sample there are 62,000 or so clones, with approximately 78% seen only once. Jointly, the top ten make up less than 4.5% of the sample.

The specimen sequenced was PBMCs or T cells enriched from blood (not recorded which). The rearranged chain carries TRBV23-1 and TRBJ1-5, and TRBD1 matches 7 of the central bases. TRBV23-1 is classed as an ORF, of uncertain function. The receptor was derived from a middle-aged woman with acute COVID-19. DNA sequence: TGCGCCAGCAGTCCGATCAGACAGGGAATGGTGGGCAATCAGCCCCAGCATTTT. Its translation is CASSPIRQGMVGNQPQHF.